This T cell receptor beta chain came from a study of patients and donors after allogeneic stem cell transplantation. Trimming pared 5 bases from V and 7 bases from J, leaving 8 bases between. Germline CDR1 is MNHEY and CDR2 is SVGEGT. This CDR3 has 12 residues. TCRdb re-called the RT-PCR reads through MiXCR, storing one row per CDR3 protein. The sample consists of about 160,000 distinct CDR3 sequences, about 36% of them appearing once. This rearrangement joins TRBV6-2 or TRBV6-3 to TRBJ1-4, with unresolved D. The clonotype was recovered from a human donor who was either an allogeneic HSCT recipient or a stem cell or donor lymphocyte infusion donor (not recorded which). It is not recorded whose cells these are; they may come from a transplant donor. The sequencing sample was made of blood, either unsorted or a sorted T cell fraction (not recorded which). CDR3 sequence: CASSDGGEKLFF. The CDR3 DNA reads TGTGCCAGCAGTGACGGTGGTGAAAAACTGTTTTTT.